The sequence of this T cell receptor beta chain was determined in a study of T cell responses to AZD1222 COVID-19 vaccine. The CDR3 loop spans 13 amino acids. Germline V gives CDR1 MNHNY, CDR2 SVGAGI (reference sequence). Deletions cut 4 bases from V and 7 bases from J, with 14 bases between. Assay: immunoSEQ multiplex PCR; the TCRdb copy retains only in-frame clones and omits some. Counted here are tens of thousands of clones, about 86% occurring once; the ten biggest clones make up around 5.9%. Turning to this clone: Its antigen is not known.

Findings of the study overall: Dominant CD4 TCR responses targeted spike regions 160-218 and 743-854. Nearly half of the spike-specific TCRs reportedly recognize variant regions that carry no mutations.

The clonotype was recovered from an adult who received the AZD1222 COVID-19 vaccine. This material consisted of peripheral blood, taken 28 days after the second AZD1222 dose. The chain has TRBV6-6 and TRBJ2-7; D is perhaps TRBD2 (5 bases). CDR3 nucleotide sequence: TGTGCCAGCAGTTCCCGGGCGGGTTATGAGCAGTACTTC. Translating gives CASSSRAGYEQYF.